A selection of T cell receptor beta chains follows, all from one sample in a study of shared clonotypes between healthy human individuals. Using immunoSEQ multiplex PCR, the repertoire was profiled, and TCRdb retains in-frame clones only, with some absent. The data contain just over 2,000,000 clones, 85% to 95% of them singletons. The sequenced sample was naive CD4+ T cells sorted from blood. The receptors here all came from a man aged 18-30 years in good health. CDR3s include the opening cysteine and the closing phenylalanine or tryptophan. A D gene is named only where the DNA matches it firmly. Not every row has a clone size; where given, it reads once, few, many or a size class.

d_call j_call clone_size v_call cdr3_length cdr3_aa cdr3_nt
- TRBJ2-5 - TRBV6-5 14 CASSYVLGRETQYF TGTGCCAGCAGTTACGTTCTAGGGAGGGAGACCCAGTACTTC
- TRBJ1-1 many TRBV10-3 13 CAISDQYGQPAFF TGTGCCATCAGTGATCAGTATGGACAGCCGGCTTTCTTT
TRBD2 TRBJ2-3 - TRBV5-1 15 CASSLRSGGQDTQYF TGCGCCAGCAGCTTGCGGAGCGGGGGGCAAGATACGCAGTATTTT
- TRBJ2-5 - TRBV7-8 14 CASSLRDSGETQYF TGTGCCAGCAGCTTAAGGGATTCAGGGGAGACCCAGTACTTC
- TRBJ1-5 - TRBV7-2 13 CASSLGIDQPQHF TGTGCCAGCAGCTTAGGAATAGATCAGCCCCAGCATTTT
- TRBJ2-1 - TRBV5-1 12 CASSLPSGEQFF TGCGCCAGCAGCTTACCCTCAGGTGAGCAGTTCTTC
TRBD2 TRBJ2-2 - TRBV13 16 CASSLRRGRDTGELFF TGTGCCAGCAGCTTAAGACGGGGGAGGGACACCGGGGAGCTGTTTTTT
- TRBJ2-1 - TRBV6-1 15 CASSGRGTIYNEQFF TGTGCCAGCAGTGGGAGGGGGACTATCTACAATGAGCAGTTCTTC
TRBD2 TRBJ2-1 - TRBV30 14 CAWSHSGGAFEQFF TGTGCCTGGAGCCATAGCGGGGGGGCCTTTGAGCAGTTCTTC
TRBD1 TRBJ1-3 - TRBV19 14 CASRGTASGNTIYF TGTGCCAGTAGGGGGACAGCCTCTGGAAACACCATATATTTT